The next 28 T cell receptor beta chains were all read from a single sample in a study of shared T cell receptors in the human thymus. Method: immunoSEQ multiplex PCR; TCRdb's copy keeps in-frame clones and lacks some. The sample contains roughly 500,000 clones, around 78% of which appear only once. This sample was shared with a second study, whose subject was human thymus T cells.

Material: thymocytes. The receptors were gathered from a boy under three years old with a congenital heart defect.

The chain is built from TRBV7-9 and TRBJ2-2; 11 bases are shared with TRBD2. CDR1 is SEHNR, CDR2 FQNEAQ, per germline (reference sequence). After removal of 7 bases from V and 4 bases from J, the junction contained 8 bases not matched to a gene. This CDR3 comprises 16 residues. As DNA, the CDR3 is TGTGCCAGCAAATTAGCGGGAGGGCCGGTCACCGGGGAGCTGTTTTTT. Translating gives CASKLAGGPVTGELFF. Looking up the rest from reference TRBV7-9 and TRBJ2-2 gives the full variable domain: DTGVSQNPRHKITKRGQNVTFRCDPISEHNRLYWYRQTLGQGPEFLTYFQNEAQLEKSRLLSDRFSAERPKGSFSTLEIQRTEQGDSAMYLCASKLAGGPVTGELFFGEGSRLTVL.

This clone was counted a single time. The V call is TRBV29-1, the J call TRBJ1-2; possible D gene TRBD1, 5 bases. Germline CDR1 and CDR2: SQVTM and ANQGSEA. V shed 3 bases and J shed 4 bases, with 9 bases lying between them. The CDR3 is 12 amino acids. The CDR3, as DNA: TGCAGCGTTGACAGGGAAGGCTATGGCTACACCTTC. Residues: CSVDREGYGYTF.

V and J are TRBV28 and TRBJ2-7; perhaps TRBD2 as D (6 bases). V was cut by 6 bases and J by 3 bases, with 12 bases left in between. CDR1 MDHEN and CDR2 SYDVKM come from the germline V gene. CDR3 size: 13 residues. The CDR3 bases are TGTGCCAGCAGACCCCGGGGAGGCTACGAGCAGTACTTC. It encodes CASRPRGGYEQYF.

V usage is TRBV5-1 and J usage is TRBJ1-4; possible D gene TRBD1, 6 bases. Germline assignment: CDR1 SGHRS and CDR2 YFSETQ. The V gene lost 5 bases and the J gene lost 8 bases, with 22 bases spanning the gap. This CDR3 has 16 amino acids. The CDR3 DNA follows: TGCGCCAGCAGGCGCCGAACCCGGGGGGCCGGGGAAAAACTGTTTTTT. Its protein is CASRRRTRGAGEKLFF. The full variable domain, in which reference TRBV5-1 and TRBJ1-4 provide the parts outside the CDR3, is KAGVTQTPRYLIKTRGQQVTLSCSPISGHRSVSWYQQTPGQGLQFLFEYFSETQRNKGNFPGRFSGRQFSNSRSEMNVSTLELGDSALYLCASRRRTRGAGEKLFFGSGTQLSVL.

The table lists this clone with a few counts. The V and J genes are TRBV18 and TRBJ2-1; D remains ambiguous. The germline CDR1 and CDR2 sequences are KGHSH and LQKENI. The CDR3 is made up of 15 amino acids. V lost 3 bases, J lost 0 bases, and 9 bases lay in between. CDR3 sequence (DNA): TGTGCCAGCTCACCTCACTTGAGCTCCTACAATGAGCAGTTCTTC. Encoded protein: CASSPHLSSYNEQFF.

This CDR3 is CATSIGLAGYNEQFF. DNA for the CDR3: TGTGCCACCAGCATAGGACTAGCAGGTTACAATGAGCAGTTCTTC. V is TRBV15 and J is TRBJ2-1; TRBD2 matches 8 bases. The CDR3 loop spans 15 amino acids. V was clipped by 4 bases and J by 4 bases; unmatched bases: 6. CDR1 and CDR2 from the germline V gene are LNHNV and YYDKDF (reference sequence).

The CDR3 sequence is CARSLRLRPSPSSYNEQFF. The CDR3 DNA reads TGTGCCAGAAGCTTGCGTCTGAGGCCTAGTCCGAGCTCCTACAATGAGCAGTTCTTC. This sequence joins TRBV5-3 and TRBJ2-1; no firm D call. TRBV5-3 is identified as an open reading frame with a role that is uncertain. This CDR3 is built from 19 residues. The V and J ends lost 1 base and 0 bases respectively, with 20 bases between them.

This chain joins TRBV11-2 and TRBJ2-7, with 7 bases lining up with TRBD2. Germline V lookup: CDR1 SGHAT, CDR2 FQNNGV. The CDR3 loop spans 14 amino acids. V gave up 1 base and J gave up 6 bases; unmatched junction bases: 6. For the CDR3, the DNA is TGTGCCAGCAGCTTAGGAGCGGGACGGGGCGAGCAGTACTTC. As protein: CASSLGAGRGEQYF.

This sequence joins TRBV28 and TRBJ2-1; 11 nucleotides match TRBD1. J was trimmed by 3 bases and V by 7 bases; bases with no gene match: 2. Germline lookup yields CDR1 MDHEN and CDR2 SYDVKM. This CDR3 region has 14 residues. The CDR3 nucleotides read TGTGCCAGCAAGGGACAGGGGGTCTACAATGAGCAGTTCTTC. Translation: CASKGQGVYNEQFF.

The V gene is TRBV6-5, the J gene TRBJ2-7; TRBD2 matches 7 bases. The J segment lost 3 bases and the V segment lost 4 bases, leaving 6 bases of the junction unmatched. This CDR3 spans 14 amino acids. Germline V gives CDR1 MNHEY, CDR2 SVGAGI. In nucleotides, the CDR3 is TGTGCCAGCAGTTCTAGCGGACGAATCTACGAGCAGTACTTC. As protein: CASSSSGRIYEQYF.

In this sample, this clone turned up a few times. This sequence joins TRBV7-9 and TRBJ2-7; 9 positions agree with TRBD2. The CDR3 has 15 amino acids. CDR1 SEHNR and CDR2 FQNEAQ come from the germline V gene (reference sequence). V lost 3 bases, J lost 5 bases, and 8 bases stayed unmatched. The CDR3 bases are TGTGCCAGCAGCTTGGAGCGGGAGGCTAAGGACGAGCAGTACTTC. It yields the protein CASSLEREAKDEQYF. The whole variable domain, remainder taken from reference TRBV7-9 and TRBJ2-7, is DTGVSQNPRHKITKRGQNVTFRCDPISEHNRLYWYRQTLGQGPEFLTYFQNEAQLEKSRLLSDRFSAERPKGSFSTLEIQRTEQGDSAMYLCASSLEREAKDEQYFGPGTRLTVT.

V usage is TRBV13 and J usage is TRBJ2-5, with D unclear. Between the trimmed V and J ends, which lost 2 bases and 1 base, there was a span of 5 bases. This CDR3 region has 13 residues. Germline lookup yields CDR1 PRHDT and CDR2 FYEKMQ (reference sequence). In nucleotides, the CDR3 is TGTGCCAGCAGCTTATCCATCCAAGAGACCCAGTACTTC. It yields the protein CASSLSIQETQYF.

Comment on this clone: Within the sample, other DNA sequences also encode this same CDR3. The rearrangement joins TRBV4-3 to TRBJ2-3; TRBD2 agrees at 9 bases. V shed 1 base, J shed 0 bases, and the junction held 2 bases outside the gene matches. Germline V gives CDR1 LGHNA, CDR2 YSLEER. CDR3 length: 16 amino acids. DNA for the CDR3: TGCGCCAGCAGCCAAGGACTAGCGGCTAGCACAGATACGCAGTATTTT. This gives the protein CASSQGLAASTDTQYF.

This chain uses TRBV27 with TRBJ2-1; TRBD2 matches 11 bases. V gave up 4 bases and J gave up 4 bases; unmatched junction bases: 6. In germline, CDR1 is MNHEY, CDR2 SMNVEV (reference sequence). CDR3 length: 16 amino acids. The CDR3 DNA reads TGTGCCAGCAGTTCCCGGGGGACTAGCGGTTACAATGAGCAGTTCTTC. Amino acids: CASSSRGTSGYNEQFF.

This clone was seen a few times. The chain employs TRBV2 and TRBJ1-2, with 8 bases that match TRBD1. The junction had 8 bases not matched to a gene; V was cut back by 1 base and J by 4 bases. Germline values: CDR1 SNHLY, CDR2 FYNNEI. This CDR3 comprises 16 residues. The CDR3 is CASSEVGRGRFYGYTF. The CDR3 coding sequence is TGTGCCAGCAGTGAAGTGGGCAGGGGGCGTTTCTATGGCTACACCTTC.

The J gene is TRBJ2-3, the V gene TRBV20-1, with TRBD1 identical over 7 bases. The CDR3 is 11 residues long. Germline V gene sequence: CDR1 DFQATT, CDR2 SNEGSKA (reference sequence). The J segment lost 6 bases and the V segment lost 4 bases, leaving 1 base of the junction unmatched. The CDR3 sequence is CSAKGADTQYF. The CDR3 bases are TGCAGTGCTAAGGGGGCGGATACGCAGTATTTT.

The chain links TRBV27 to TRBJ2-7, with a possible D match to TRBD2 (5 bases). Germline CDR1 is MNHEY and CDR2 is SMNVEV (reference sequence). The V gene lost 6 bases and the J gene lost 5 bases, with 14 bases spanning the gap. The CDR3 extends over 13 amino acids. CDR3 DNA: TGTGCCAGCAGCGACGGACTGGAGGACGAGCAGTACTTC. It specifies CASSDGLEDEQYF.

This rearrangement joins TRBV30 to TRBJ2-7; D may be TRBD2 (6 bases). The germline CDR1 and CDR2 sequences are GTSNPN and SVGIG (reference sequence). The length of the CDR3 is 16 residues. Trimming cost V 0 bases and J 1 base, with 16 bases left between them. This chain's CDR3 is CAWSVGSWAGSYEQYF. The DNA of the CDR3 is TGTGCCTGGAGTGTAGGGTCGTGGGCGGGGTCCTACGAGCAGTACTTC. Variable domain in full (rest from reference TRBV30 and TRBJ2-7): SQTIHQWPATLVQPVGSPLSLECTVEGTSNPNLYWYRQAAGRGLQLLFYSVGIGQISSEVPQNLSASRPQDRQFILSSKKLLLSDSGFYLCAWSVGSWAGSYEQYFGPGTRLTVT.

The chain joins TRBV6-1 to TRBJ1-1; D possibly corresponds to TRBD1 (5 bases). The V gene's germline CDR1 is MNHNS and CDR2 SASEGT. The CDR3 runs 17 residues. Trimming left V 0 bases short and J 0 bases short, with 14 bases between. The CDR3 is CASSEAPIQAVNTEAFF. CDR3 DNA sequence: TGTGCCAGCAGTGAAGCGCCAATACAGGCCGTGAACACTGAAGCTTTCTTT.

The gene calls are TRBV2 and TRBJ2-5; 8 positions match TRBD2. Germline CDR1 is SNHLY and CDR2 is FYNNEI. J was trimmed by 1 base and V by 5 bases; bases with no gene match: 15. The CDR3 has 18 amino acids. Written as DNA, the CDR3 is TGTGCCAGCAGTCACAGCCAACCTCCAACTAGCGGCCAAGAGACCCAGTACTTC. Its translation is CASSHSQPPTSGQETQYF.

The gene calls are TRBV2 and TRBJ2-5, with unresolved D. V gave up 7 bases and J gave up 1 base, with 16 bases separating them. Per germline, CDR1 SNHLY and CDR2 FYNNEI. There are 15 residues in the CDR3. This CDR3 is CASTGFGDPQETQYF. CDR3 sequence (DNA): TGTGCCAGCACGGGTTTTGGAGACCCCCAAGAGACCCAGTACTTC. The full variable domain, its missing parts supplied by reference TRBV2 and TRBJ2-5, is EPEVTQTPSHQVTQMGQEVILRCVPISNHLYFYWYRQILGQKVEFLVSFYNNEISEKSEIFDDQFSVERPDGSNFTLKIRSTKLEDSAMYFCASTGFGDPQETQYFGPGTRLLVL.

CDR3 sequence reads: CASSLGATSGSTDTQYF. The DNA of the CDR3 is TGTGCCAGCAGCTTAGGGGCGACTAGCGGAAGCACAGATACGCAGTATTTT. The chain employs TRBV7-2 and TRBJ2-3; 9 bases agree with TRBD2. The CDR3 consists of 17 residues. Germline V lookup: CDR1 SGHTA, CDR2 FQGNSA. Trimming took 1 base from V and 0 from J; bases not matched to a gene: 5.

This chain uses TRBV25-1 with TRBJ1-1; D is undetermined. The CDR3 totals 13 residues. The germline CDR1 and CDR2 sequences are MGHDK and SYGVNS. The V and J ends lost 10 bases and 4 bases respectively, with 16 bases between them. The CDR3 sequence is CATRNLRGTEAFF. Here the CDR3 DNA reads TGTGCCACCCGAAACCTACGGGGCACTGAAGCTTTCTTT.

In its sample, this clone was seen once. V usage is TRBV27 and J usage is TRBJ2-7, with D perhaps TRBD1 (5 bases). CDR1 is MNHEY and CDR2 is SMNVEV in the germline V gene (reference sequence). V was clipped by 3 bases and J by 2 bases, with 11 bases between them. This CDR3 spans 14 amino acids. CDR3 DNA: TGTGCCAGCAGTTTTAGGGGTACTACCTACGAGCAGTACTTC. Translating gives CASSFRGTTYEQYF.

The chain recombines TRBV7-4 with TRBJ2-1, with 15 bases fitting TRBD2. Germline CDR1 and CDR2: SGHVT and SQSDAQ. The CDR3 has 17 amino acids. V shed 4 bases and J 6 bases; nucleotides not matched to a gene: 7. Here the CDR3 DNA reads TGTGCCAGCAGCTCTTGGACTAGCGGGAGGGCCGTCAATGAGCAGTTCTTC. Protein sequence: CASSSWTSGRAVNEQFF.

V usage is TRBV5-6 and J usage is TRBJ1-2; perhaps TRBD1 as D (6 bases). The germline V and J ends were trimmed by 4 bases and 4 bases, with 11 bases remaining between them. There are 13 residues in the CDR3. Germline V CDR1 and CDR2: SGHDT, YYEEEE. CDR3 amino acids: CASSADSVYGYTF. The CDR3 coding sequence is TGTGCCAGCAGCGCGGACAGTGTCTATGGCTACACCTTC.

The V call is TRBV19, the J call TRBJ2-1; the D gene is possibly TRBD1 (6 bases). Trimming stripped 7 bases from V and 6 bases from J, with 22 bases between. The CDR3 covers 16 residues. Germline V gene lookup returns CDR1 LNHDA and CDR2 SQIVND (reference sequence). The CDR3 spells CASIAAGRGIINEQFF. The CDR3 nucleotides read TGTGCCAGTATTGCGGCCGGCAGGGGAATCATCAATGAGCAGTTCTTC.

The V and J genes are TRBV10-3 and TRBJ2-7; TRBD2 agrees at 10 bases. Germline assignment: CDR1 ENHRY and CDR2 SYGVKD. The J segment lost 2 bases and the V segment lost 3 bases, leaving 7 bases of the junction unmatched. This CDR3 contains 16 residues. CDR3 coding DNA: TGTGCCATCAGTGATTTAGCGGGAGGCAGAACCTACGAGCAGTACTTC. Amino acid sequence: CAISDLAGGRTYEQYF.